The 8 T cell receptor beta chains reported below all come from one sample, sequenced in a study of identical twins. TCRdb reanalysed the 5' RACE reads using MiXCR and keeps one entry per CDR3 protein. This table has some 500,000 distinct CDR3 sequences, 20% to 25% appearing once. These data also featured in a second study, about T cells expressing NK-cell markers.

The sample comprised CD4+ T cells sorted from blood. The receptors originated from a woman aged 18-29 years in good health.

The chain is built from TRBV6-1 and TRBJ1-1, with D tentatively TRBD1 (6 bases). The germline V gene encodes CDR1 MNHNS and CDR2 SASEGT. V was trimmed by 8 bases and J by 11 bases, leaving 18 bases between them. The CDR3 loop spans 12 amino acids. The CDR3 DNA follows: TGTGCCAGCTCCCTAGGGGGATATCGGGCTTTCTTT. Translating it yields CASSLGGYRAFF.

The chain is built from TRBV7-2 and TRBJ2-6, with D perhaps TRBD2 (5 bases). The length of the CDR3 is 14 residues. The ends were cut back, 7 bases at V and 7 bases at J, with 14 bases in the middle. CDR1 SGHTA and CDR2 FQGNSA come from the germline V gene. This CDR3 reads CASTLRGRANVLTF. Here the CDR3 DNA reads TGTGCCAGCACCCTTCGTGGGAGAGCCAACGTCCTGACTTTC.

This chain uses TRBV6-2 or TRBV6-3 with TRBJ2-2; 10 bases are a match to TRBD2. The CDR3 is 15 amino acids. CDR1 and CDR2 from the germline V gene are MNHEY and SVGEGT. V dropped 11 bases and J dropped 1; count of bases not matched to a gene: 7. The CDR3 protein is CAVPGLAVNTGELFF. The CDR3 region has the DNA TGTGCCGTCCCCGGACTAGCGGTGAACACCGGGGAGCTGTTTTTT.

The chain uses TRBV3-1 and TRBJ2-7, with 10 bases fitting TRBD1. The CDR3 covers 15 residues. V lost 4 bases, J lost 5 bases, and 8 bases stayed unmatched. From germline, CDR1 is LGHDT and CDR2 YNNKEL (reference sequence). CDR3 DNA sequence: TGTGCCAGCAGCCTGTACGGGACAGGGGACAACGAGCAGTACTTC. Protein: CASSLYGTGDNEQYF.

There are a few counts of this clonotype. The chain uses TRBV6-1 and TRBJ1-5; unclear D gene. The CDR3 extends over 16 amino acids. Looked up from germline, CDR1 is MNHNS and CDR2 is SASEGT. V was pared by 6 bases and J by 3 bases, with 18 bases between. The CDR3 bases are TGTGCCAGCAGCCGCGTAGGAGGGAGCGTCAATCAGCCCCAGCATTTT. Translation gives CASSRVGGSVNQPQHF.

This clonotype was seen many times. The chain uses TRBV5-6 and TRBJ1-1; a weak D match, TRBD1 (6 bases). The CDR3 length is 16 residues. V was cut by 3 bases and J by 4 bases, with 19 bases left in between. The V gene's germline CDR1 is SGHDT and CDR2 YYEEEE. CDR3 sequence (DNA): TGTGCCAGCAGCTCCCTCGTGGGGGGGCAAGCCACTGAAGCTTTCTTT. Its translation is CASSSLVGGQATEAFF.

This sequence joins TRBV7-9 and TRBJ2-7; D is undetermined. The CDR3 consists of 13 residues. Between the trimmed V and J ends, which lost 5 bases and 0 bases, there was a span of 8 bases. CDR1 SEHNR and CDR2 FQNEAQ come from the germline V gene (reference sequence). This chain's CDR3 is CASSAQNSYEQYF. The CDR3 DNA reads TGTGCCAGCAGCGCTCAGAACTCCTACGAGCAGTACTTC.

The V gene is TRBV7-6, the J gene TRBJ2-3; TRBD2 might be the D (6 bases). V shed 8 bases and J shed 7 bases, with 16 bases lying between them. CDR1 and CDR2 (germline): SGHVS, FNYEAQ. The length of the CDR3 is 13 residues. CDR3 protein: CASGPLSGNTQYF. The CDR3 DNA reads as TGTGCCAGCGGCCCACTTAGCGGAAATACGCAGTATTTT.